These T cell receptor beta chains were read from a single sample in a study of blood T cell repertoires in COVID-19. Profiling relied on immunoSEQ multiplex PCR, and the TCRdb table lists in-frame clones only, not all of them. The sample lists about 80,000 clones, approximately 85% occurring once. The sequenced material came from peripheral blood. These TCRs come from a middle-aged man with COVID-19, enrolled during active disease. Both conserved end residues are part of each CDR3. The D gene is left open where the match is weak. Clone size, where shown, is once, few, many, or a class for clones that have expanded.

>NA|TRBJ2-2|15|TRBV6-4|TRBD2
TGTGCCAGCAGTGACGGACTAGCGAACACCGGGGAGCTGTTTTTT
CASSDGLANTGELFF
>NA|TRBJ1-4|15|TRBV15|TRBD1
TGTGCCACCAGTGACCCGGGACAGGGTTATGAAAAACTGTTTTTT
CATSDPGQGYEKLFF
>NA|TRBJ2-3|12|TRBV11-3|NA
TGTGCCAGCAGCTTAGCGGCAGATACGCAGTATTTT
CASSLAADTQYF
>NA|TRBJ1-1|14|TRBV30|NA
TGTGCCTGGATCGGTGAGATCTTCCACACTGAAGCTTTCTTT
CAWIGEIFHTEAFF
>once|TRBJ2-7|14|TRBV7-9|TRBD1
TGTGCCAGCAGCTGGGACAGGGGGCGGTACGAGCAGTACTTC
CASSWDRGRYEQYF
>NA|TRBJ1-5|16|TRBV30|NA
TGTGCCTGGAGTATAACTAGGCGACAGGCCCGGGGGCCCCAGCATTTT
CAWSITRRQARGPQHF
>NA|TRBJ2-3|15|TRBV5-1|TRBD1
TGCGCCAGCAGCTTAGCAGGGGGTTTAGCAGATACGCAGTATTTT
CASSLAGGLADTQYF
>NA|TRBJ1-1|14|TRBV3-1/TRBV3-2|TRBD1
TGTGCCAGCAGTATCATACAGGGGATCACTGAAGCTTTCTTT
CASSIIQGITEAFF
>NA|TRBJ2-3|15|TRBV30|TRBD2
TGTGCCTGGAGTAGAAGCGGGAGGACCACAGATACGCAGTATTTT
CAWSRSGRTTDTQYF
>few|TRBJ2-7|16|TRBV18|TRBD2
TGTGCCAGCTCATCAGGACTAGCGGGAAATCTCTACGAGCAGTACTTC
CASSSGLAGNLYEQYF
>NA|TRBJ2-3|16|TRBV19|TRBD2
TGTGCCAGTACAATGGGACTAGCGGGAGGCGCAGATACGCAGTATTTT
CASTMGLAGGADTQYF
>NA|TRBJ2-1|18|TRBV6-6|TRBD2
TGTGCCAGCAGTCGCTGGACTAGCGGGCTAAGCTCCTACAATGAGCAGTTCTTC
CASSRWTSGLSSYNEQFF
>NA|TRBJ2-1|14|TRBV5-1|TRBD2
TGCGCCAGCAGCGGACTAGCGGGGCACAATGAGCAGTTCTTC
CASSGLAGHNEQFF
>NA|TRBJ1-5|16|TRBV28|NA
TGTGCCAGCAGTTCCCGCAGGCCGACCGGCAATCAGCCCCAGCATTTT
CASSSRRPTGNQPQHF
>NA|TRBJ2-7|14|TRBV2|NA
TGTGCCAGCAGGACGGACAGAGCGAACTACGAGCAGTACTTC
CASRTDRANYEQYF
>once|TRBJ2-7|14|TRBV6-2/TRBV6-3|TRBD1
TGTGCCAGCAGTTACTCAGGGACAGTCTACGAGCAGTACTTC
CASSYSGTVYEQYF
>few|TRBJ1-1|13|TRBV11-3|NA
TGTGCCAGCAGCGGGGCGCCGAACACTGAAGCTTTCTTT
CASSGAPNTEAFF
>NA|TRBJ2-4|16|TRBV23-1|NA
TGCGCCAGCAGTCTCAGTGGCAGTTTAGCCAAAAACATTCAGTACTTC
CASSLSGSLAKNIQYF
>NA|TRBJ2-6|14|TRBV28|NA
TGTGCCCCCGGCGGAGTGATGGGGGCCAACGTCCTGACTTTC
CAPGGVMGANVLTF
>NA|TRBJ1-2|13|TRBV5-1|TRBD1
TGCGCCAGCAGCTCACAGGGGAACTATGGCTACACCTTC
CASSSQGNYGYTF
>once|TRBJ2-1|13|TRBV15|TRBD2
TGTGCCACCGGGACTAGCGGGAGTGATGAGCAGTTCTTC
CATGTSGSDEQFF
>NA|TRBJ2-1|14|TRBV19|TRBD1
TGTGCCAGTAAGAGGGACAGAACCTACAATGAGCAGTTCTTC
CASKRDRTYNEQFF
>NA|TRBJ1-2|13|TRBV7-2|TRBD1
TGTGCCACCCTAGATACAGGGGGCTATGGCTACACCTTC
CATLDTGGYGYTF
>once|TRBJ1-4|15|TRBV28|TRBD1
TGTGCCAGCACCCTCGGGACAGGACTAAATGAAAAACTGTTTTTT
CASTLGTGLNEKLFF
>NA|TRBJ1-5|13|TRBV18|NA
TGTGCCAGCTCACCGCAGGGTGATCAGCCCCAGCATTTT
CASSPQGDQPQHF
>NA|TRBJ2-7|14|TRBV27|TRBD1
TGTGCCAGCAGTGGCGGACAGGGGATCTACGAGCAGTACTTC
CASSGGQGIYEQYF
>once|TRBJ2-7|14|TRBV27|NA
TGTGCCAGCAGTTTAATAGAAGCCAGGCAAGAGCAGTACTTC
CASSLIEARQEQYF
>NA|TRBJ1-2|12|TRBV29-1|TRBD1
TGCAGCGTTGGGGGACAGAACTATGGCTACACCTTC
CSVGGQNYGYTF
>NA|TRBJ2-5|14|TRBV5-1|TRBD1
TGCGCCAGCAGGCGACAGGGCGGCCGCGAGACCCAGTACTTC
CASRRQGGRETQYF
>NA|TRBJ2-4|16|TRBV5-1|TRBD1
TGCGCCAGCAGCTTGGAGGGACAGGGGACCAAAAACATTCAGTACTTC
CASSLEGQGTKNIQYF
>NA|TRBJ1-1|13|TRBV11-3|NA
TGTGCCAGCAGCTTAAACAGTAACACTGAAGCTTTCTTT
CASSLNSNTEAFF
>NA|TRBJ1-1|16|TRBV5-1|NA
TGCGCCAGCAGCTTGGTTAGTTCCAACCCCGACACTGAAGCTTTCTTT
CASSLVSSNPDTEAFF
>NA|TRBJ2-7|14|TRBV27|TRBD1
TGTGCCAGCAGTCCCGACAGGGAAACCTACGAGCAGTACTTC
CASSPDRETYEQYF
>NA|TRBJ2-3|16|TRBV4-2|NA
TGTGCCAGCAGCTTATCTGGAGGGACCAACACAGATACGCAGTATTTT
CASSLSGGTNTDTQYF
>NA|TRBJ2-1|17|TRBV15|TRBD2
TGTGCCACCAGCAGGGTAGGACTAGCGGGAGTTAAGAATGAGCAGTTCTTC
CATSRVGLAGVKNEQFF
>NA|TRBJ2-7|11|TRBV29-1|NA
TGCAGCGTTGGGGGGGTAGGCGAGCAGTACTTC
CSVGGVGEQYF
>NA|TRBJ2-1|17|TRBV11-2|TRBD2
TGTGCCAGCAGCTTAGTCCTTATGACTAGCGGTCACAATGAGCAGTTCTTC
CASSLVLMTSGHNEQFF
>few|TRBJ2-2|14|TRBV5-4|TRBD2
TGTGCCAGCTCGGCGGGACTAGGAACCGGGGAGCTGTTTTTT
CASSAGLGTGELFF
>NA|TRBJ2-7|16|TRBV5-5|TRBD2
TGTGCCAGCAGCTTGGGGCTAGCGGGACCCTCCTACGAGCAGTACTTC
CASSLGLAGPSYEQYF
>few|TRBJ1-2|18|TRBV5-1|NA
TGCGCCAGCAGCTTGGGGGTAGCGAGGGGAGGGGAACCCCTCGGCTACACCTTC
CASSLGVARGGEPLGYTF
>NA|TRBJ2-3|18|TRBV19|TRBD2
TGTGCCAGTAGTGGGGCACTAGCGGGAGCCCCTAGCACAGATACGCAGTATTTT
CASSGALAGAPSTDTQYF
>NA|TRBJ1-6|14|TRBV6-2/TRBV6-3|NA
TGTGCCAGCAGCCGGGCCATAGGAAATTCACCCCTCCACTTT
CASSRAIGNSPLHF
>NA|TRBJ1-1|12|TRBV30|NA
TGTGCCTGGAGTGTACATCCCATCGAAGCTTTCTTT
CAWSVHPIEAFF
>once|TRBJ1-4|13|TRBV27|NA
TGTGCCAGCCGGGGGGGAGTGGGTGAAAAACTGTTTTTT
CASRGGVGEKLFF
>NA|TRBJ1-5|15|TRBV28|TRBD1
TGTGCCAGCAGAGAGGACAGGGTGAACAATCAGCCCCAGCATTTT
CASREDRVNNQPQHF
>few|TRBJ2-1|15|TRBV5-1|NA
TGCGCCAGCAGCGGAGGTGGTCTAGCTAGCCATGAGCAGTTCTTC
CASSGGGLASHEQFF
>once|TRBJ1-4|18|TRBV27|TRBD1
TGTGCCAGCAGTCTAACCCCAATGTTGGGACAGGGTCGAGGGAAACTGTTTTTT
CASSLTPMLGQGRGKLFF
>NA|TRBJ1-5|9|TRBV28|NA
TGTGCCAGCAGTTTCCCCAAGCATTTT
CASSFPKHF
>NA|TRBJ1-2|14|TRBV28|NA
TGTGCCAGCAGTTTGCAGGGCCTGACCTCTGGCTACACCTTC
CASSLQGLTSGYTF
>NA|TRBJ1-2|17|TRBV4-1|NA
TGCGCCAGCAGCCAAATGGGGGTGTCGGGGGGCGCGTTTGGCTACACCTTC
CASSQMGVSGGAFGYTF
>NA|TRBJ1-1|15|TRBV27|TRBD1
TGTGCCAGCAGTCCAAGACAGGGAATAGAGGCTGAAGCTTTCTTT
CASSPRQGIEAEAFF